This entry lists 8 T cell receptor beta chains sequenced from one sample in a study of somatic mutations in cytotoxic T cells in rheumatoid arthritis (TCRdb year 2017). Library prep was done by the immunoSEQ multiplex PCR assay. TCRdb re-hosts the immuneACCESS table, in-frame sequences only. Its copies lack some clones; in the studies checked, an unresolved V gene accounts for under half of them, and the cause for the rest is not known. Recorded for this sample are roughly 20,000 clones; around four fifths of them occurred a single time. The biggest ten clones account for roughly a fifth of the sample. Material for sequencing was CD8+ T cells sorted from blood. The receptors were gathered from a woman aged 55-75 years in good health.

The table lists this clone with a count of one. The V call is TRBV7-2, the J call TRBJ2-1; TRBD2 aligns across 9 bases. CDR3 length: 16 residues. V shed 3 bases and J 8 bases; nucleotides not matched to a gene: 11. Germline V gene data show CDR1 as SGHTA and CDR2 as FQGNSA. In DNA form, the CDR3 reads TGTGCCAGCAGCTTGGTATCTAGCGGGGCTCAGGATGAGCAGTTCTTC. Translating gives CASSLVSSGAQDEQFF.

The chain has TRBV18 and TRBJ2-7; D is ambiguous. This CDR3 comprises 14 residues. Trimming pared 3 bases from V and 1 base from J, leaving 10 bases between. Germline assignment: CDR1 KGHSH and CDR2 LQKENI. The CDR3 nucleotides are TGTGCCAGCTCACCCTCCGGGCCATCCTACGAGCAGTACTTC. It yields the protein CASSPSGPSYEQYF.

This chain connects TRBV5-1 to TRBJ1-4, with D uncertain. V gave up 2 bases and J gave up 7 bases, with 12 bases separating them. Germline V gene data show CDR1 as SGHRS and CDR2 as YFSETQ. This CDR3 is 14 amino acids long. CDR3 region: CASSFSEVGEKLFF. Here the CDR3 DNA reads TGCGCCAGCAGCTTTTCGGAAGTCGGTGAAAAACTGTTTTTT.

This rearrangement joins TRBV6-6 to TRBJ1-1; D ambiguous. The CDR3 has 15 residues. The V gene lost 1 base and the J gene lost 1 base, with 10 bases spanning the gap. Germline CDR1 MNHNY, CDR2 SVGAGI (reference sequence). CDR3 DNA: TGTGCCAGCAGTTACTTAGGAGGGTGGAACACTGAAGCTTTCTTT. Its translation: CASSYLGGWNTEAFF.

The chain's CDR3 is CASSPGDSYEQYF. For the CDR3, the DNA is TGTGCCAGCAGCCCCGGCGACAGCTACGAGCAGTACTTC. This chain links TRBV9 with TRBJ2-7; D is perhaps TRBD1 (5 bases). Germline V CDR1 and CDR2: SGDLS, YYNGEE. The CDR3 runs 13 residues. The V end lost 4 bases, the J end lost 3 bases, and 11 bases lay between the germline ends.

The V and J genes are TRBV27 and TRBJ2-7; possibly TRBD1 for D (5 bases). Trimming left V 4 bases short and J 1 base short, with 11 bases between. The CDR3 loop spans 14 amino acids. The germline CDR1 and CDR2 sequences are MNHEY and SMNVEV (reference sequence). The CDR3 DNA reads TGTGCCAGCAGTTGGGGCCCCCGATCCTACGAGCAGTACTTC. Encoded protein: CASSWGPRSYEQYF.

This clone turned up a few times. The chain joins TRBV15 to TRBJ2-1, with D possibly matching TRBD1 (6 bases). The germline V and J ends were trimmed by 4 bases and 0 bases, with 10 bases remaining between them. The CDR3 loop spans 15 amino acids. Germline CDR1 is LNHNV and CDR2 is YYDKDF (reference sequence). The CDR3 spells CATSKGQFSYNEQFF. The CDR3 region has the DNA TGTGCCACCAGCAAGGGACAATTCTCCTACAATGAGCAGTTCTTC.

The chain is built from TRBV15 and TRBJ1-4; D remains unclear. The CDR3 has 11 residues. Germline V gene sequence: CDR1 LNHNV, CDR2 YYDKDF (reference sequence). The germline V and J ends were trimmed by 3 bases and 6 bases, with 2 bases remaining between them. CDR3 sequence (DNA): TGTGCCACCAGCAGGGATGAAAAACTGTTTTTT. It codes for CATSRDEKLFF.